The clone carrying this T cell receptor beta chain was detected ten times or more. Antigen specificity is unknown. This sample was included in a study of T-cell reconstitution after alpha-beta-depleted transplantation in children. Study results and caveats: T-cell counts and diversity at one year following transplant were attributed mainly to newly produced T cells. Some patients' high day-60 TCRbeta diversity was attributed to recipient cells surviving conditioning. By about two months after transplant, alpha-beta T cells reportedly arose from several hundred graft clones that had expanded.

Preparing the TCRbeta library involved the use of unique molecular identifiers. From the PCR reads, TCRdb called clonotypes with MiXCR, one entry per CDR3 protein. The profile shows over 200,000 distinct CDR3 sequences, approximately 10% of them singletons. Germline CDR1 SGHDT, CDR2 YYEEEE. V lost 3 bases and J 8 bases, leaving 12 bases between the germline ends. This CDR3 is built from 14 residues. The starting material was PBMCs, obtained before TCRalphabeta/CD19-depleted stem cell transplant. The TCR sequence derives from a child in the first two years of life with acute myeloid leukemia, due to receive a stem cell transplant. V is TRBV5-6 and J is TRBJ1-6, with D perhaps TRBD1 (5 bases). The chain's CDR3 is CASSSRGTYSPLHF. DNA for the CDR3: TGTGCCAGCAGCTCACGGGGCACGTATTCACCCCTCCACTTT.